This TCR beta chain appears in the sequencing data of a study of radiotherapy plus CTLA-4 blockade in lung cancer. Study overall: Patients showed objective responses in roughly 19% of cases and disease control in under 35%. Notes on the study in general: Subsequent to radiotherapy plus ipilimumab, tumor-derived TCR clones underwent expansion in blood.

To note about this clone: What it binds is not known.

Participants had chemo-refractory metastatic non-small-cell lung cancer and were treated with focal radiation plus ipilimumab CTLA-4 blockade. The length of the CDR3 is 14 residues. Trimming left V 5 bases short and J 3 bases short, with 14 bases between. The germline gives CDR1 SGHTA, CDR2 FQGNSA. The table came from immunoSEQ multiplex PCR; TCRdb's copy has only in-frame clones and leaves some out. This sample has around 86,000 clones, with less than 90% found just once. Here the sequenced sample was peripheral blood, taken from a patient treated with radiotherapy plus ipilimumab. The V and J genes are TRBV7-2 and TRBJ2-7, with D maybe TRBD1 (6 bases). This clonotype was sampled from a human donor with non-small cell lung cancer who had stable disease on radiotherapy plus ipilimumab. CDR3 coding DNA: TGTGCCAGCAGCGGACCCCCGGGACACTACGAGCAGTACTTC. Its translation is CASSGPPGHYEQYF.